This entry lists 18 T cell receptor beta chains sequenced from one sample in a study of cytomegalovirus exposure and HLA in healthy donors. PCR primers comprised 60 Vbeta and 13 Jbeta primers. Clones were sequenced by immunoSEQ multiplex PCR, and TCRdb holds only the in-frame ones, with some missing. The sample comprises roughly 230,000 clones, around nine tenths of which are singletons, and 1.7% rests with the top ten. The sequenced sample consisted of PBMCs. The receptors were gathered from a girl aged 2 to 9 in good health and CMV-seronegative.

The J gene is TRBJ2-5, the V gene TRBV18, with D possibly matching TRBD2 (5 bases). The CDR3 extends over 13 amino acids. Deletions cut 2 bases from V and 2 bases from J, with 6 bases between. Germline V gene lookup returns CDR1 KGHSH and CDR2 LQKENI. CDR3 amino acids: CASSPRLQETQYF. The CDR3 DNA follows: TGTGCCAGCTCACCAAGACTACAAGAGACCCAGTACTTC.

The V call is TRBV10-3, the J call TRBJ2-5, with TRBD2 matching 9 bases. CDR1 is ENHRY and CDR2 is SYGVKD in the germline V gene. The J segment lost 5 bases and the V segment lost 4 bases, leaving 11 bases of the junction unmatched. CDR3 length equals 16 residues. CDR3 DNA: TGTGCCATCAGTGGAATCGTAGCGGGAGCGAGGGAGACCCAGTACTTC. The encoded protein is CAISGIVAGARETQYF.

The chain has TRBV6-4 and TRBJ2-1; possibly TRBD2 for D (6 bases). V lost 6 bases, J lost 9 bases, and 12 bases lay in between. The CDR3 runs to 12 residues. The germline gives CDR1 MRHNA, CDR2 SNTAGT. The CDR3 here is CASRPRGGEQFF. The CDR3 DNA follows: TGTGCCAGCAGGCCGCGGGGCGGTGAGCAGTTCTTC.

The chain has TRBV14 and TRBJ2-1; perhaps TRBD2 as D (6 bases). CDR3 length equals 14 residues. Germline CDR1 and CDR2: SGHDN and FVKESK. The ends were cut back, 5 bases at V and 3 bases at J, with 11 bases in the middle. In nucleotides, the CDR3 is TGTGCCAGCAGCACCGGGACTCGCTACAATGAGCAGTTCTTC. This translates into CASSTGTRYNEQFF.

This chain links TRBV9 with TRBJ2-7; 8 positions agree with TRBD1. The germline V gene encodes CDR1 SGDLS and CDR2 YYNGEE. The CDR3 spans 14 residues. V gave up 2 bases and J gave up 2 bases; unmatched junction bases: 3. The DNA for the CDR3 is TGTGCCAGCAGCGTCGGGACAGGTACCTACGAGCAGTACTTC. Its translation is CASSVGTGTYEQYF.

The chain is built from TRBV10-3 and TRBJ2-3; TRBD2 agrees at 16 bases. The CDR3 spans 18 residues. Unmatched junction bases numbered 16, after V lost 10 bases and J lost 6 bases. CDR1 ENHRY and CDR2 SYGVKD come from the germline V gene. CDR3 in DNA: TGTGCCACCGGGCCGGGACTAGCGGGGGGGGCCTCTCTGGATACGCAGTATTTT. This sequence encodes CATGPGLAGGASLDTQYF.

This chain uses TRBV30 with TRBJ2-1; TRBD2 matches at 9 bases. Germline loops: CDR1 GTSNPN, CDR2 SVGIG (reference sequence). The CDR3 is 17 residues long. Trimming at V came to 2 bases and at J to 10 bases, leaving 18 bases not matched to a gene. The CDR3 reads CAWSPFTSGLAGDEQFF. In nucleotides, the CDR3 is TGTGCCTGGAGTCCCTTCACCTCGGGACTAGCAGGGGACGAGCAGTTCTTC.

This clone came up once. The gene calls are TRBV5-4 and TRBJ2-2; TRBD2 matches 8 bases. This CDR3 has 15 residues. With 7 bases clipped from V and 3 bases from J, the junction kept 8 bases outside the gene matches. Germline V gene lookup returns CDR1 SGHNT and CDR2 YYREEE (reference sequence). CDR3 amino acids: CASRAGVRDTGELFF. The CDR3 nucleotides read TGTGCCAGCCGAGCGGGAGTCCGCGACACCGGGGAGCTGTTTTTT.

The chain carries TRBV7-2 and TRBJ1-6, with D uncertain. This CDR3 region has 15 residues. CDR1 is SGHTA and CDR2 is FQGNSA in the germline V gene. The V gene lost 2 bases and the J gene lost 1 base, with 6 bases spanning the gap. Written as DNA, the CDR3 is TGTGCCAGCAGCTTAACGGGTTCCTATAATTCACCCCTCCACTTT. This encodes CASSLTGSYNSPLHF.

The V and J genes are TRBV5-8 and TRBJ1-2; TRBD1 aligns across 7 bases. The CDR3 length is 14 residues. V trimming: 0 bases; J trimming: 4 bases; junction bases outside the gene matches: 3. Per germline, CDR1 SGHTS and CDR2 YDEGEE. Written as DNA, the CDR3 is TGTGCCAGCAGCTTGGTACAGGGGCCCTATGGCTACACCTTC. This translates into CASSLVQGPYGYTF.

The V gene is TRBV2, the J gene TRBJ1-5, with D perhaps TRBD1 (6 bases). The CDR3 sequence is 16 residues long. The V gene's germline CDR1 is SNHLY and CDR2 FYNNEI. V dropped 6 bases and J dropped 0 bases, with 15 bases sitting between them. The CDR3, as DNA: TGTGCCAGCAGAGCCGGGACATACTATAGCAATCAGCCCCAGCATTTT. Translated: CASRAGTYYSNQPQHF.

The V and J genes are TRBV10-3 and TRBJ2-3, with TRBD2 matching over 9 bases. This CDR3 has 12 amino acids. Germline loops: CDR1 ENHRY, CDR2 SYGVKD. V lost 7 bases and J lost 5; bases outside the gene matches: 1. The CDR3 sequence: CAITSGVDTQYF. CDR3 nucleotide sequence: TGTGCCATCACTAGCGGGGTAGATACGCAGTATTTT.

CDR3: CAISRDTTYNEQFF. In nucleotides, the CDR3 is TGTGCCATCAGTCGGGACACGACTTACAATGAGCAGTTCTTC. The chain links TRBV10-3 to TRBJ2-1; D possibly corresponds to TRBD1 (6 bases). CDR1 is ENHRY and CDR2 is SYGVKD in the germline V gene. There are 14 residues in the CDR3. Trimming cost V 5 bases and J 4 bases, with 12 bases left between them.

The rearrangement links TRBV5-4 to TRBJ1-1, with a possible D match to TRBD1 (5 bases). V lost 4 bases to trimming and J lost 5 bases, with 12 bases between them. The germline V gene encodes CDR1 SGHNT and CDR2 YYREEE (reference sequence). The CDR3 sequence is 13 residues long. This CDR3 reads CASSGFQGTEAFF. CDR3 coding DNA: TGTGCCAGCAGCGGTTTCCAGGGAACTGAAGCTTTCTTT.

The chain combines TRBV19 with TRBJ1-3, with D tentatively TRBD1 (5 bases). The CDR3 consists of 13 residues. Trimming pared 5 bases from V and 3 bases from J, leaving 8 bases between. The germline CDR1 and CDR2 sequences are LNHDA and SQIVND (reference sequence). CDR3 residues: CASSAGVGNTIYF. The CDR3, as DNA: TGTGCCAGTAGTGCGGGGGTTGGAAACACCATATATTTT. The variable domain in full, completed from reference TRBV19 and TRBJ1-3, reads DGGITQSPKYLFRKEGQNVTLSCEQNLNHDAMYWYRQDPGQGLRLIYYSQIVNDFQKGDIAEGYSVSREKKESFPLTVTSAQKNPTAFYLCASSAGVGNTIYFGEGSWLTVV.

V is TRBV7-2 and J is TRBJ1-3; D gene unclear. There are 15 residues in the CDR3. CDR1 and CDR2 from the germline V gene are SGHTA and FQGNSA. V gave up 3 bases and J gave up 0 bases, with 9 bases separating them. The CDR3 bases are TGTGCCAGCAGCTTGGGCAGAAGCTCTGGAAACACCATATATTTT. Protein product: CASSLGRSSGNTIYF.

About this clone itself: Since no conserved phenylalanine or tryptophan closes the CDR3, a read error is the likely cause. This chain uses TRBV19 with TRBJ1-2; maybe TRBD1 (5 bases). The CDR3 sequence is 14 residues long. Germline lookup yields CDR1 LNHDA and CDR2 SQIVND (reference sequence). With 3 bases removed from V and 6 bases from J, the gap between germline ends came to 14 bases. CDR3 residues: CASSIVGTGDGYTL. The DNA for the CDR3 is TGTGCCAGTAGTATTGTAGGCACAGGTGATGGCTACACCCTC.

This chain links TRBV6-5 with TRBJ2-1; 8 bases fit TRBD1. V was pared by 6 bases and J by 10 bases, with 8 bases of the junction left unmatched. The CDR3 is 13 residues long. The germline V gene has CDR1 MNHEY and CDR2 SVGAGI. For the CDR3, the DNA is TGTGCCAGCAGCCTGACAGGGGTAAGCGAGCAGTTCTTC. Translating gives CASSLTGVSEQFF.